This T cell receptor (beta chain) was captured by sequencing in a study of cytomegalovirus exposure and HLA in healthy donors. V lost 7 bases, J lost 0 bases, and 16 bases lay in between. This CDR3 region has 15 residues. The germline V gene has CDR1 SQVTM and CDR2 ANQGSEA. 13 Jbeta primers and 60 Vbeta primers were used for the PCR. TCRdb's copy holds only in-frame clones and misses some; the assay was immunoSEQ multiplex PCR. The sample yields roughly 200,000 clones, 65% to 90% seen once. The sequence derives from a woman in her 50s in good health and CMV-seronegative. The chain joins TRBV29-1 to TRBJ2-1; a possible D gene is TRBD2 (6 bases). Sequencing input: PBMCs. CDR3 nucleotide sequence: TGCAGCGCGTCTGCGGGAAGCGCCTCCTACAATGAGCAGTTCTTC. As protein: CSASAGSASYNEQFF.